This T cell receptor beta chain was captured by sequencing in a study of blood T cell repertoires in COVID-19 (dated by TCRdb to between 2020 and 2021). Regarding the research as a whole: Samples from collaborators originated in the United States, Italy and Spain and spanned both the acute and convalescent phases of COVID-19. Samples came from the ongoing ImmuneRACE study (first 160 participants) plus 1,254 subjects from 6 global collaborators. The dataset comprised deeply sampled blood TCRbeta repertoires from subjects exposed to, actively infected with, or recovered from COVID-19. The material from the prospective study consisted of cDNA or gDNA derived from T cells, B-cell-depleted T cells, or PBMCs. A de-identified subject ID, COVID-19 status, age in years and sex were almost always included in the sample metadata. Where HLA class I and class II types were available, the types were taken from metadata supplied by the sample provider, not from assay-based typing. The repertoires were released in a freely available public database meant as a resource for research on the immune response to SARS-CoV-2. Points the paper makes about the study in general: The quantity of clinical and demographic metadata differed by source and by participant and was supplied without curation.

Clipping removes 1 base from V and 0 bases from J, with 8 as the unmatched junction base count. The CDR3, cysteine through phenylalanine, is 18 amino acids long. Of all the DNA, just the CDR3 is kept, 54 bases in frame from base 1. The CDR1 and CDR2 encoded by the germline V gene (reference sequence) are LGHDT and YNNKEL. TCRbeta CDR3 regions were amplified from genomic DNA by means of the immunoSEQ Assay, a bias-controlled multiplex PCR. In the authors' own workflow: Nucleated cell counts per sample were estimated from amplification of reference gene primers within the assay. To quantify the absolute abundance of each unique TCRbeta CDR3 rearrangement, sequence reads were collapsed and filtered. For each sample, productive Simpson clonality was calculated by taking the square root of Simpson's diversity index across productive rearrangements. This is the immuneACCESS table as TCRdb keeps it, with only in-frame sequences that have V and J called. A part of the clones is gone; compared with another copy, unresolved V genes explain less than half, and the rest is unexplained. The V and J calls and clone size were taken over from that table, and D and trimming were inferred from the DNA. The sample contains roughly 24,000 clones, over 90% of them found a single time. Around 2% of the sample rests with the top ten.

The collaborating institutions used their own protocols to collect whole blood in K2EDTA tubes. For TCRbeta analysis, collaborators shipped samples in one of three forms: frozen whole blood, isolated PBMCs, or DNA extracted from either of those sample types. As concerns this clone: Its specific antigen is unknown. There are no base qualities to consult, and no much larger clone falls within one base.

The source is a human donor in a cohort sampled during active COVID-19. Sequenced: peripheral blood. Recombination connected TRBV3-1 (or the pseudogene TRBV3-2) to TRBJ2-3, and 9 bases in between align with TRBD2. The nucleotide sequence is TGTGCCAGCAGCCAAGCCCGACTAGCGGCGACTAGCACAGATACGCAGTATTTT. It is translated as CASSQARLAATSTDTQYF.